A single sample gave rise to the 7 T cell receptor beta chains below, sequenced in a study of post-analysis software for immune sequencing data. Regarding the study as a whole: TRBV5-6, TRBV5-1 and TRBV20-1 were among 4 or 5 TRBV segments more frequent in patients than controls.

Carried by the TCR beta cDNA libraries were unique molecular identifiers. TCRdb re-called the PCR reads through MiXCR, storing one row per CDR3 protein. The sample has roughly 410,000 distinct CDR3 sequences, less than 40% seen once. Their antigen targets remain unknown. The sample consisted of blood. The receptors stem from a girl aged 5 to 17 with multiple sclerosis.

There are a few counts of this clonotype. V gene TRBV5-5 combines with J gene TRBJ1-4; possible D gene TRBD1, 5 bases. The CDR3 consists of 15 residues. The V gene lost 0 bases and the J gene lost 8 bases, with 14 bases spanning the gap. Germline assignment: CDR1 SGHKS and CDR2 YYEKEE (reference sequence). The CDR3 nucleotides read TGTGCCAGCAGCTTGGGACAGAACTTCCGGGAAAAACTGTTTTTT. Translated: CASSLGQNFREKLFF.

This chain connects TRBV30 to TRBJ2-1, with 8 bases lining up with TRBD2. The CDR3 spans 16 residues. V was pared by 3 bases and J by 6 bases, with 13 bases of the junction left unmatched. Germline CDR1 reads GTSNPN; CDR2 reads SVGIG (reference sequence). This CDR3 reads CAWSVRVAGMGNEQFF. The DNA for the CDR3 is TGTGCCTGGAGCGTCCGGGTAGCGGGGATGGGCAATGAGCAGTTCTTC.

This chain connects TRBV7-8 to TRBJ2-5, with 7 nucleotides matching TRBD1. The V segment lost 3 bases and the J segment 2 bases; nucleotides outside the gene matches: 0. CDR1 SGHVS and CDR2 FQNEAQ come from the germline V gene. The CDR3 spans 13 residues. CDR3 in amino acids: CASSFRGQETQYF. For the CDR3, the DNA is TGTGCCAGCAGCTTCAGGGGGCAAGAGACCCAGTACTTC.

This clonotype was counted ten times or more. This chain links TRBV4-1 with TRBJ2-7; 7 bases are shared with TRBD2. This CDR3 is built from 14 residues. V was clipped by 5 bases and J by 3 bases; unmatched bases: 7. Germline CDR1 MGHRA, CDR2 YSYEKL. This chain's CDR3 is CASSANREGYEQYF. As DNA, the CDR3 is TGCGCCAGCAGCGCAAATAGGGAGGGCTACGAGCAGTACTTC.

This chain links TRBV28 with TRBJ2-7; D is possibly TRBD1 or TRBD2 (6 bases each). The length of the CDR3 is 17 residues. Germline V gives CDR1 MDHEN, CDR2 SYDVKM. V shed 2 bases and J shed 6 bases, with 23 bases lying between them. CDR3 sequence reads: CASSLQSLGGRTAEQYF. As DNA, the CDR3 is TGTGCCAGCAGTTTACAATCGCTAGGGGGGCGAACGGCCGAGCAGTACTTC.

The chain is built from TRBV15 and TRBJ1-1; TRBD1 is a possible D gene (6 bases). There are 14 residues in the CDR3. Trimming removed 9 bases from V and 4 bases from J, with 18 bases in between. The germline CDR1 and CDR2 sequences are LNHNV and YYDKDF (reference sequence). The CDR3 is CATGATTRRTEAFF. DNA of the CDR3: TGTGCCACGGGGGCCACTACAAGGCGCACTGAAGCTTTCTTT.

This clonotype was observed a handful of times. This chain connects TRBV20-1 to TRBJ2-5, with a weak D call TRBD2 (6 bases). From germline, CDR1 is DFQATT and CDR2 SNEGSKA (reference sequence). This CDR3 has 14 amino acids. The ends were cut back, 0 bases at V and 4 bases at J, with 12 bases in the middle. The CDR3 loop is CSAREGGVGETQYF. CDR3 DNA: TGCAGTGCTAGAGAAGGCGGGGTGGGAGAGACCCAGTACTTC.